The 27 T cell receptor beta chains given below trace back to one sample, sequenced in a study of follicular helper T cells after annual influenza vaccination. The time point here: 2015-2016 season, 7 days after influenza vaccination. Some clones are missing from TCRdb's copy, which holds only in-frame ones; the method was immunoSEQ multiplex PCR. Among fewer than 6,500 clones listed, around 82% were seen once. Sample: CXCR5+ CD38- circulating T follicular helper cells from blood, taken 7 days after influenza vaccination. Subset indicated: circulating Tfh, non-naive CD4+CXCR5+PD-1+ (ICOS+CD38+ or ICOS-CD38-). The origin of the receptors is an adult who received the influenza vaccine.

The V and J genes are TRBV19 and TRBJ1-5; 9 bases align to TRBD1. The germline V gene encodes CDR1 LNHDA and CDR2 SQIVND (reference sequence). This CDR3 has 15 amino acids. V lost 7 bases, J lost 1 base, and 5 bases stayed unmatched. The CDR3 DNA sequence: TGTGCCAGTAAAGAGGACAGGGGAAGCAATCAGCCCCAGCATTTT. Its translation: CASKEDRGSNQPQHF.

This clone was observed once. The J gene is TRBJ1-4, the V gene TRBV4-3; tentative D call: TRBD1 (5 bases). V dropped 0 bases and J dropped 7 bases, with 15 bases sitting between them. Per germline, CDR1 LGHNA and CDR2 YSLEER. The CDR3 contains 16 residues. The CDR3 DNA is TGCGCCAGCAGCCAAGATACGGGCATCGGGGGTGAAAAACTGTTTTTT. This sequence encodes CASSQDTGIGGEKLFF.

This clone was counted between two and nine times. The rearrangement joins TRBV18 to TRBJ2-7; D possibly uses TRBD1 or TRBD2 (5 bases each). Trimming cost V 5 bases and J 2 bases, with 13 bases left between them. The CDR3 length is 14 residues. Germline CDR1 reads KGHSH; CDR2 reads LQKENI. The CDR3: CASSTGTGTYEQYF. CDR3 bases: TGTGCCAGCTCAACCGGGACGGGAACCTACGAGCAGTACTTC.

The chain combines TRBV7-2 with TRBJ1-6; weak D call: TRBD1 (5 bases). Germline V gene data show CDR1 as SGHTA and CDR2 as FQGNSA. Between the trimmed V and J ends, which lost 4 bases and 0 bases, there was a span of 19 bases. The length of the CDR3 is 19 residues. In DNA form, the CDR3 reads TGTGCCAGCAGCTACCGGGCGGGACTTCGTGGCTCCTATAATTCACCCCTCCACTTT. Translation gives CASSYRAGLRGSYNSPLHF.

This chain joins TRBV5-1 and TRBJ2-3, with TRBD1 matching over 7 bases. Germline trimming cut 4 bases from V and 1 base from J; bases unmatched to any gene: 9. This CDR3 has 16 residues. Germline lookup yields CDR1 SGHRS and CDR2 YFSETQ. The DNA of the CDR3 is TGCGCCAGCAGCCCAAGCCGGGACAGCCGCACAGATACGCAGTATTTT. This translates into CASSPSRDSRTDTQYF. Complete variable domain (other parts from reference TRBV5-1 and TRBJ2-3): KAGVTQTPRYLIKTRGQQVTLSCSPISGHRSVSWYQQTPGQGLQFLFEYFSETQRNKGNFPGRFSGRQFSNSRSEMNVSTLELGDSALYLCASSPSRDSRTDTQYFGPGTRLTVL.

This chain links TRBV6-1 with TRBJ1-2; D call uncertain. The CDR3 length is 15 residues. Trimming pared 2 bases from V and 0 bases from J, leaving 10 bases between. Germline V CDR1 and CDR2: MNHNS, SASEGT. The CDR3 DNA is TGTGCCAGCAGTGAAAATGGACGGACTAACTATGGCTACACCTTC. Translation gives CASSENGRTNYGYTF.

V gene TRBV19 combines with J gene TRBJ2-3; unclear D gene. CDR3 length equals 15 residues. The germline CDR1 and CDR2 sequences are LNHDA and SQIVND (reference sequence). Trimming shortened V by 2 bases and J by 1 base, and 10 bases separated the two germline ends. The chain's CDR3 is CASSIRWGGTDTQYF. The CDR3 coding sequence is TGTGCCAGTAGTATAAGATGGGGTGGCACAGATACGCAGTATTTT.

The genes are TRBV6-6 and TRBJ2-7; the D is unclear. Germline lookup yields CDR1 MNHNY and CDR2 SVGAGI (reference sequence). The CDR3 extends over 11 amino acids. Between the trimmed V and J ends, which lost 1 base and 4 bases, there was a span of 2 bases. The DNA for the CDR3 is TGTGCCAGCAGTTACTTATACGAGCAGTACTTC. Protein product: CASSYLYEQYF.

The chain has TRBV10-3 and TRBJ1-1; perhaps TRBD1 as D (6 bases). Germline CDR1 reads ENHRY; CDR2 reads SYGVKD. Trimming removed 4 bases from V and 4 bases from J, with 13 bases in between. The CDR3 spans 14 residues. This CDR3 reads CAISGLTGFTEAFF. Here the CDR3 DNA reads TGTGCCATCAGTGGTTTAACAGGGTTCACTGAAGCTTTCTTT.

This clone occurred a few times. V usage is TRBV21-1 and J usage is TRBJ1-5. TRBV21-1 is tagged as a pseudogene. The CDR3 sequence is 15 residues long. For the CDR3, the DNA is TGTGCCAGCAGCAAAGATGCTCGGGGGAATCAGCCCCAGCATTTT. It specifies CASSKDARGNQPQHF.

This rearrangement joins TRBV4-1 to TRBJ1-4; D is unresolved. This CDR3 is built from 15 residues. Germline V gene data show CDR1 as MGHRA and CDR2 as YSYEKL. V shed 1 base and J shed 5 bases, with 11 bases lying between them. CDR3 sequence (DNA): TGCGCCAGCAGCCAAGGAGCAGCCGGAAATGAAAAACTGTTTTTT. It is translated as CASSQGAAGNEKLFF.

V is TRBV18 and J is TRBJ2-2; TRBD1 matches at 7 bases. The CDR3 is 15 amino acids. The junction had 9 bases not matched to a gene; V was cut back by 6 bases and J by 5 bases. Germline CDR1 and CDR2: KGHSH and LQKENI. CDR3 region: CASSVDRAPTGELFF. The CDR3 DNA is TGTGCCAGCTCCGTTGACAGGGCACCGACCGGGGAGCTGTTTTTT.

This chain joins TRBV10-3 and TRBJ2-7, with D possibly being TRBD1 (5 bases). This CDR3 region has 11 residues. V was trimmed by 11 bases and J by 1 base, leaving 9 bases between them. Germline lookup yields CDR1 ENHRY and CDR2 SYGVKD. The CDR3 is CAVTDSYEQYF. The CDR3 DNA reads as TGTGCCGTGACAGATTCCTACGAGCAGTACTTC.

The rearrangement links TRBV28 to TRBJ1-4, with 8 bases lining up with TRBD1. The CDR3 covers 17 residues. Germline CDR1 is MDHEN and CDR2 is SYDVKM. Losses at the gene ends were 2 bases for V and 8 bases for J; bases not matched to a gene: 13. CDR3 region: CASSLRTGLDVLEKLFF. Written as DNA, the CDR3 is TGTGCCAGCAGTTTACGGACAGGGTTGGACGTCTTGGAAAAACTGTTTTTT.

In the case of this clone: In the same sample, other DNA sequences code for this CDR3. V is TRBV11-2 and J is TRBJ1-6, with a tentative D call TRBD1 (5 bases). CDR1 and CDR2 from the germline V gene are SGHAT and FQNNGV. The V gene lost 1 base and the J gene lost 7 bases, with 11 bases spanning the gap. This CDR3 contains 15 residues. This CDR3 reads CASSLGGQGNSPLHF. For the CDR3, the DNA is TGTGCCAGCAGCTTAGGAGGACAAGGAAATTCACCCCTCCACTTT.

The rearrangement uses TRBV6-5 and TRBJ1-2; weak D call: TRBD1 (6 bases). Looked up from germline, CDR1 is MNHEY and CDR2 is SVGAGI. The CDR3 is 14 amino acids. V was shortened by 2 bases and J by 8 bases, with 15 bases between the two germline ends. In DNA form, the CDR3 reads TGTGCCAGCAGTTACGCCAGGACCACAGGGGGCTACACCTTC. Its protein is CASSYARTTGGYTF.

The genes are TRBV5-1 and TRBJ1-1; D might be TRBD1 (5 bases). The germline V and J ends were trimmed by 4 bases and 2 bases, with 15 bases remaining between them. Germline-derived CDR1 and CDR2 are SGHRS and YFSETQ. The length of the CDR3 is 15 residues. CDR3 amino acids: CASSNQGGGNTEAFF. In DNA, the CDR3 is TGCGCCAGCAGCAATCAGGGTGGGGGAAACACTGAAGCTTTCTTT.

The chain has TRBV29-1 and TRBJ2-7, with D perhaps matching TRBD1 or TRBD2 (6 bases each). CDR1 SQVTM and CDR2 ANQGSEA come from the germline V gene. CDR3 size: 13 residues. The ends were cut back, 6 bases at V and 6 bases at J, with 18 bases in the middle. CDR3 residues: CSVAHNREAEQYF. The CDR3 DNA sequence: TGCAGCGTCGCCCACAACAGGGAGGCCGAGCAGTACTTC.

This sequence joins TRBV7-8 and TRBJ1-6; 10 bases are shared with TRBD1. The CDR3 is made up of 14 amino acids. V was pared by 5 bases and J by 7 bases, with 2 bases of the junction left unmatched. From germline, CDR1 is SGHVS and CDR2 FQNEAQ. CDR3 bases: TGTGCCAGCAGCCGGGACAGGGGAAATTCACCCCTCCACTTT. Its protein is CASSRDRGNSPLHF.

In DNA form, the CDR3 reads TGTGCCAGCAGCTTATTGACTACAGATACGCAGTATTTT. It translates to CASSLLTTDTQYF. The chain employs TRBV7-9 and TRBJ2-3; no firm D call. Deletions cut 2 bases from V and 3 bases from J, with 6 bases between. This CDR3 has 13 residues. The germline CDR1 and CDR2 sequences are SEHNR and FQNEAQ (reference sequence).

This clone occurred once. The V call is TRBV30, the J call TRBJ2-7; possibly TRBD1 for D (6 bases). CDR1 GTSNPN and CDR2 SVGIG come from the germline V gene (reference sequence). The ends were cut back, 4 bases at V and 9 bases at J, with 19 bases in the middle. The CDR3 covers 13 residues. As DNA, the CDR3 is TGTGCCTGGACCCCGGGACATTTTTCCGGGCAGTACTTC. Amino acids: CAWTPGHFSGQYF.

The rearrangement links TRBV25-1 to TRBJ2-1; 12 bases align to TRBD2. Germline V gene sequence: CDR1 MGHDK, CDR2 SYGVNS. V shed 1 base, J shed 4 bases, and the junction held 5 bases outside the gene matches. This CDR3 comprises 17 residues. CDR3 residues: CASSESSGRARYNEQFF. Written as DNA, the CDR3 is TGTGCCAGCAGTGAATCTAGCGGGAGGGCGAGGTACAATGAGCAGTTCTTC.

The chain joins TRBV30 to TRBJ1-1; no definite D call. The CDR3 has 13 residues. CDR1 GTSNPN and CDR2 SVGIG come from the germline V gene (reference sequence). V lost 0 bases and J 4 bases, leaving 9 bases between the germline ends. CDR3 loop: CAWSVRSGTEAFF. DNA for the CDR3: TGTGCCTGGAGTGTACGGTCCGGCACTGAAGCTTTCTTT. The variable domain in full, with the rest retrieved from reference TRBV30 and TRBJ1-1, is SQTIHQWPATLVQPVGSPLSLECTVEGTSNPNLYWYRQAAGRGLQLLFYSVGIGQISSEVPQNLSASRPQDRQFILSSKKLLLSDSGFYLCAWSVRSGTEAFFGQGTRLTVV.

The chain employs TRBV29-1 and TRBJ2-2, with 10 bases fitting TRBD2. Germline CDR1 reads SQVTM; CDR2 reads ANQGSEA. The CDR3 sequence is 15 residues long. Trimming cost V 5 bases and J 6 bases; bases outside gene matches: 9. CDR3: CSVRSSGSYAGELFF. Written as DNA, the CDR3 is TGCAGCGTTCGTTCTAGCGGGAGTTACGCCGGGGAGCTGTTTTTT.

The chain is built from TRBV21-1 and TRBJ1-5. TRBV21-1 is marked as a pseudogene. The CDR3 length is 16 residues. The CDR3 here is CASSKGQPRGNQPQHF. CDR3 DNA sequence: TGTGCCAGCAGCAAAGGGCAGCCGAGGGGCAATCAGCCCCAGCATTTT.

Concerning this clone itself: The junction departs from the called germline gene at one end, perhaps through a read error. This sequence joins TRBV6-5 and TRBJ2-5, with D uncertain. The CDR3 spans 11 residues. Germline assignment: CDR1 MNHEY and CDR2 SVGAGI. The chain's CDR3 is CASRYKETQYF. CDR3 bases: TGTGCCAGCCGTTACAAAGAGACCCAGTACTTC.

The CDR3 sequence is CASSANQGYTF. The CDR3, as DNA: TGTGCCAGCAGCGCCAATCAAGGATACACCTTC. The chain employs TRBV9 and TRBJ1-2, with D unresolved. Germline V gene lookup returns CDR1 SGDLS and CDR2 YYNGEE. The ends were cut back, 3 bases at V and 11 bases at J, with 11 bases in the middle. The CDR3 totals 11 residues.